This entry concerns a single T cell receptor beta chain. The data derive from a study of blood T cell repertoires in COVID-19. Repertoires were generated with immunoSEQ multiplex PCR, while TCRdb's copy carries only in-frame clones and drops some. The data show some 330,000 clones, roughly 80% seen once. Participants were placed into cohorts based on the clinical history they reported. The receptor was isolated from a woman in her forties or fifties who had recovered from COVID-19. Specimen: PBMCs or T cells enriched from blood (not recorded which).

In nucleotides, the CDR3 is TGTGCCAGCAGCGCCTTTTGGTTAGGGAGCTCCTACGAGCAGTACTTC. Translating it yields CASSAFWLGSSYEQYF. This chain uses TRBV7-9 with TRBJ2-7; D is possibly TRBD2 (5 bases). CDR3 length: 16 residues. From germline, CDR1 is SEHNR and CDR2 FQNEAQ (reference sequence). The germline V and J ends were trimmed by 5 bases and 0 bases, with 17 bases remaining between them.